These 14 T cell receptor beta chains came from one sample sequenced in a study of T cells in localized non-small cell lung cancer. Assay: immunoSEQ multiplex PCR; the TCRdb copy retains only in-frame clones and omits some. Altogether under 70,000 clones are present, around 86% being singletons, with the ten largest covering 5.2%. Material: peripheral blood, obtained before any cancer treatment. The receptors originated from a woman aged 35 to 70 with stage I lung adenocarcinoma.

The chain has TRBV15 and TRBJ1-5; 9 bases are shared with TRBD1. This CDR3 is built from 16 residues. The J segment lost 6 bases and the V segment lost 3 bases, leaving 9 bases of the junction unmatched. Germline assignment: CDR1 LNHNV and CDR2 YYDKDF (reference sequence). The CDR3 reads CATSRFTGGGGQPQHF. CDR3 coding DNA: TGTGCCACCAGCAGGTTCACAGGGGGCGGGGGTCAGCCCCAGCATTTT.

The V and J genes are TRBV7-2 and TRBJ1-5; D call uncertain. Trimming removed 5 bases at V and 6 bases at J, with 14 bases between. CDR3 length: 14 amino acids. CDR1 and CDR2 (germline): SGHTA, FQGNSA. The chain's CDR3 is CASSLDPLGQPQHF. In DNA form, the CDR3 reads TGTGCCAGCAGCCTCGACCCTTTGGGTCAGCCCCAGCATTTT.

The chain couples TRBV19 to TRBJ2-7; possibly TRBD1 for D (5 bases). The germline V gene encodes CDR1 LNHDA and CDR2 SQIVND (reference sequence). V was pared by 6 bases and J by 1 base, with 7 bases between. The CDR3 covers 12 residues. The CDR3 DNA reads TGTGCCAGTAGCGCAGGGTCCTACGAGCAGTACTTC. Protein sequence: CASSAGSYEQYF. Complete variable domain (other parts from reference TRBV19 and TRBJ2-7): DGGITQSPKYLFRKEGQNVTLSCEQNLNHDAMYWYRQDPGQGLRLIYYSQIVNDFQKGDIAEGYSVSREKKESFPLTVTSAQKNPTAFYLCASSAGSYEQYFGPGTRLTVT.

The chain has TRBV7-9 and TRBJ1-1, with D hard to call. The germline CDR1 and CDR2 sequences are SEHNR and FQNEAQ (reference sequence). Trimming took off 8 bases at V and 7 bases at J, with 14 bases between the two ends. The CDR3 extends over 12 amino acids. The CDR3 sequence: CASPSRDFEAFF. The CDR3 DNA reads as TGTGCCAGCCCGAGTAGGGATTTTGAAGCTTTCTTT. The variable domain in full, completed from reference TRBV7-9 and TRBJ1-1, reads DTGVSQNPRHKITKRGQNVTFRCDPISEHNRLYWYRQTLGQGPEFLTYFQNEAQLEKSRLLSDRFSAERPKGSFSTLEIQRTEQGDSAMYLCASPSRDFEAFFGQGTRLTVV.

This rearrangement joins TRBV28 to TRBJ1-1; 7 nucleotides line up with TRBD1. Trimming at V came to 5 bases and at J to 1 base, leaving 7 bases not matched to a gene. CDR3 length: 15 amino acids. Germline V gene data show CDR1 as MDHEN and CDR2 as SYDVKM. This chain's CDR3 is CASSPPDRRNTEAFF. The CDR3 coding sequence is TGTGCCAGCAGTCCGCCGGACAGGAGGAACACTGAAGCTTTCTTT. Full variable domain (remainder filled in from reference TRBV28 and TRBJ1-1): DVKVTQSSRYLVKRTGEKVFLECVQDMDHENMFWYRQDPGLGLRLIYFSYDVKMKEKGDIPEGYSVSREKKERFSLILESASTNQTSMYLCASSPPDRRNTEAFFGQGTRLTVV.

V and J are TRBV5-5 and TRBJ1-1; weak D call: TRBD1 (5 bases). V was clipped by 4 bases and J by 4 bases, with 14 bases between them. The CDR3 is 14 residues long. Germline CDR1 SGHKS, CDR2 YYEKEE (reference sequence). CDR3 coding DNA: TGTGCCAGCAGCCCCCTTCGGGGGTTCACTGAAGCTTTCTTT. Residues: CASSPLRGFTEAFF.

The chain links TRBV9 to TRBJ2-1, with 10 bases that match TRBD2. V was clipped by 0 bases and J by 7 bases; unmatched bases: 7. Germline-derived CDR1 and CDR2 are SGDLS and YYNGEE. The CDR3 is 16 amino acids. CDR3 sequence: CASSVGNSGGWNEQFF. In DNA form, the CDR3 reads TGTGCCAGCAGCGTAGGAAATAGCGGGGGGTGGAATGAGCAGTTCTTC.

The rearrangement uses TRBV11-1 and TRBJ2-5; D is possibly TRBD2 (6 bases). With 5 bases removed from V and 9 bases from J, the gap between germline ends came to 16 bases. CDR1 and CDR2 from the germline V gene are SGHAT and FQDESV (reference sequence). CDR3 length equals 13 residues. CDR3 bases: TGTGCCAGCAGCAACCAGGCCACTAGCTCCCAGTACTTC. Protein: CASSNQATSSQYF.

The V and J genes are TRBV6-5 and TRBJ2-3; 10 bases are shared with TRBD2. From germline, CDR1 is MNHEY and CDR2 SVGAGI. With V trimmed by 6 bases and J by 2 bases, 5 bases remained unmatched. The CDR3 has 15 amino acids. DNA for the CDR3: TGTGCCAGCAGCCCTAGCGGGGGAGCCACAGATACGCAGTATTTT. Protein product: CASSPSGGATDTQYF.

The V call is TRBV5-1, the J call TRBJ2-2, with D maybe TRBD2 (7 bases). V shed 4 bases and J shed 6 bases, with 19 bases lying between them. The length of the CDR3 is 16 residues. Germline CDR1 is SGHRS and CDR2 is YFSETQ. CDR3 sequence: CASSPRAGAGSGELFF. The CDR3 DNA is TGCGCCAGCAGCCCCCGGGCGGGGGCAGGTTCCGGGGAGCTGTTTTTT.

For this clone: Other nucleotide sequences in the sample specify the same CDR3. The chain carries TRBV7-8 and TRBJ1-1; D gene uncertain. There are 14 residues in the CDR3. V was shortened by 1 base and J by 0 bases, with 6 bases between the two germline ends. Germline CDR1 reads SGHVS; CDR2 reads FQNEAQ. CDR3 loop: CASSLVRMNTEAFF. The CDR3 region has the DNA TGTGCCAGCAGCTTAGTGAGAATGAACACTGAAGCTTTCTTT.

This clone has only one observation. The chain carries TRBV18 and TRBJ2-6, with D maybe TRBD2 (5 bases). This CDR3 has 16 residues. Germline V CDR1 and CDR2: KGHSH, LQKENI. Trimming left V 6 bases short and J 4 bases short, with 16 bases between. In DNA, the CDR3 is TGTGCCAGCTCGACCGGGATCGGGGTAGGGGCCAACGTCCTGACTTTC. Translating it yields CASSTGIGVGANVLTF.

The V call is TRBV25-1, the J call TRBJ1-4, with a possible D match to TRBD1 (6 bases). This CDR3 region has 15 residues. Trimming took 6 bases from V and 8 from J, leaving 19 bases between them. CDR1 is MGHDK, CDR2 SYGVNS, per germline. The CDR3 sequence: CASSPLTGDGEKLFF. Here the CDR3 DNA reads TGTGCCAGCAGCCCTCTGACAGGAGACGGGGAAAAACTGTTTTTT.

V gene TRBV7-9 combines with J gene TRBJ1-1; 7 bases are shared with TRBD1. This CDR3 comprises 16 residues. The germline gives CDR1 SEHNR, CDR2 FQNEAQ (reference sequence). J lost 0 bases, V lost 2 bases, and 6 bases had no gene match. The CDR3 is CASSLRGQIMNTEAFF. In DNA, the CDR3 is TGTGCCAGCAGCTTAAGGGGACAGATCATGAACACTGAAGCTTTCTTT.